Listed below are T cell receptor beta chains from one sample, sequenced in a study of T cell responses to AZD1222 COVID-19 vaccine. Libraries were prepared by immunoSEQ multiplex PCR; TCRdb keeps only in-frame clonotypes and omits some of them. Here the sample spans some 140,000 clones, about 92% being singletons. The source was peripheral blood, collected on day 0 of AZD1222 vaccination. Receptor source: an adult in good health. Both conserved end residues are part of each CDR3. Fields, in order: J gene, V gene, CDR3 protein.

j_call: TRBJ1-6
v_call: TRBV27
cdr3_aa: CASSLSTRGRNSPLHF

j_call: TRBJ1-2
v_call: TRBV28
cdr3_aa: CASTLRVTPRMGYTF

j_call: TRBJ1-1
v_call: TRBV6-1
cdr3_aa: CASSGQGPSGGTEAFF

j_call: TRBJ2-1
v_call: TRBV5-1
cdr3_aa: CASSLEGLDEQFF

j_call: TRBJ2-7
v_call: TRBV5-1
cdr3_aa: CASSLLPIASNYEQYF

j_call: TRBJ2-7
v_call: TRBV2
cdr3_aa: CASRLSREPLWEQYF

j_call: TRBJ2-7
v_call: TRBV5-1
cdr3_aa: CASSLGTGDHEQYF

j_call: TRBJ2-3
v_call: TRBV28
cdr3_aa: CASSPGLAGGIDTQYF

j_call: TRBJ2-1
v_call: TRBV6-5
cdr3_aa: CASSYRGQRNVGEQFF

j_call: TRBJ2-2
v_call: TRBV5-4
cdr3_aa: CASSIGTSGFTGELFF

j_call: TRBJ2-7
v_call: TRBV5-1
cdr3_aa: CASSQGQGGFYEQYF

j_call: TRBJ1-2
v_call: TRBV7-2
cdr3_aa: CASSLAWAGARGYTF

j_call: TRBJ2-7
v_call: TRBV4-2
cdr3_aa: CASSQSGLVPWEQYF